The 4 T cell receptor beta chains listed next were all sequenced from one sample in a study of OX40 agonist ivuxolimab in advanced cancers. Clones were sequenced by immunoSEQ multiplex PCR, and TCRdb holds only the in-frame ones, with some missing. The sample shows tens of thousands of clones, roughly 90% of them seen only once. The material was CD4+ or CD8+ T cells sorted from blood, obtained in a trial of the OX40 agonist ivuxolimab. All receptors come from an adult with an advanced solid tumor such as melanoma, head and neck, liver or kidney cancer.

J is TRBJ2-1 and V is TRBV7-3, with 9 bases lining up with TRBD2. This CDR3 has 15 residues. Per the germline V gene, CDR1 is SGHTA and CDR2 is FQGTGA. V gave up 2 bases and J gave up 5 bases; unmatched junction bases: 4. CDR3: CASSLLAGADNEQFF. Here the CDR3 DNA reads TGTGCCAGCAGCTTATTAGCGGGGGCGGACAATGAGCAGTTCTTC.

The chain employs TRBV13 and TRBJ2-3; 8 bases line up with TRBD2. J gave up 6 bases and V 5 bases, and 10 bases lay outside the gene matches. This CDR3 comprises 15 residues. CDR1 and CDR2 (germline): PRHDT, FYEKMQ (reference sequence). As DNA, the CDR3 is TGTGCCAGCAGCCCATCCGGGACTAGGTCGGATACGCAGTATTTT. Its translation is CASSPSGTRSDTQYF. The full variable domain, with the rest looked up from reference TRBV13 and TRBJ2-3, is AAGVIQSPRHLIKEKRETATLKCYPIPRHDTVYWYQQGPGQDPQFLISFYEKMQSDKGSIPDRFSAQQFSDYHSELNMSSLELGDSALYFCASSPSGTRSDTQYFGPGTRLTVL.

The rearrangement links TRBV7-9 to TRBJ2-7, with a possible D match to TRBD1 (5 bases). V lost 4 bases to trimming and J lost 6 bases, with 22 bases between them. This CDR3 spans 16 amino acids. Looked up from germline, CDR1 is SEHNR and CDR2 is FQNEAQ (reference sequence). The CDR3 sequence is CASSSYTDSVRFEQYF. CDR3 in DNA: TGTGCCAGCAGCTCCTATACTGACAGTGTTCGCTTCGAGCAGTACTTC.

The rearrangement joins TRBV7-9 to TRBJ1-5, with a tentative D call TRBD1 (6 bases). CDR1 is SEHNR, CDR2 FQNEAQ, per germline (reference sequence). CDR3 length equals 14 residues. V was pared by 4 bases and J by 3 bases, with 10 bases between. CDR3 amino acids: CASSSQGFNQPQHF. The CDR3, as DNA: TGTGCCAGCAGCTCACAGGGTTTCAATCAGCCCCAGCATTTT. The whole variable domain, filled in from reference TRBV7-9 and TRBJ1-5, reads DTGVSQNPRHKITKRGQNVTFRCDPISEHNRLYWYRQTLGQGPEFLTYFQNEAQLEKSRLLSDRFSAERPKGSFSTLEIQRTEQGDSAMYLCASSSQGFNQPQHFGDGTRLSIL.